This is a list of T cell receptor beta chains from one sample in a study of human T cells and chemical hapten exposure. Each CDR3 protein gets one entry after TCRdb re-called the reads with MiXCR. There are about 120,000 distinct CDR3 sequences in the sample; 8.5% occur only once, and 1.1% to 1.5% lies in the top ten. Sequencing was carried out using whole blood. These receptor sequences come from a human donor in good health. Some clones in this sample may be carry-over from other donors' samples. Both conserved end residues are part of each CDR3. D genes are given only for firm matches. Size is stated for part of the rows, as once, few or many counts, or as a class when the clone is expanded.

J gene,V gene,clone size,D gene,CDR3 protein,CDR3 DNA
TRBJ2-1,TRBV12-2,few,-,CASRLAGTLAGPSTYNEQFF,TGTGCAAGTCGCTTAGCGGGGACACTAGCGGGGCCCAGTACCTACAATGAGCAGTTCTTC
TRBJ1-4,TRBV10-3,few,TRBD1,CAISARGLRATNEKLFF,TGTGCCATCAGTGCCAGGGGGCTTAGGGCAACTAATGAAAAACTGTTTTTT
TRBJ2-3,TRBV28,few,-,CASSPRQADTQYF,TGTGCCAGCAGTCCAAGACAGGCAGATACGCAGTATTTT
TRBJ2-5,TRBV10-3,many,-,CATLTQGGETQYF,TGTGCCACCCTCACACAGGGCGGGGAGACCCAGTACTTC
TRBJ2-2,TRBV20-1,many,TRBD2,CSARPGLVNTGELFF,TGCAGTGCTAGGCCGGGACTAGTGAACACCGGGGAGCTGTTTTTT
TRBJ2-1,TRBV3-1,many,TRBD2,CASRLAGGPHEQFF,TGTGCCAGCAGGCTAGCGGGAGGGCCCCATGAGCAGTTCTTC
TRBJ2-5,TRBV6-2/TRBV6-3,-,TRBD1,CASSYLTGQETQYF,TGTGCCAGCAGTTACCTGACAGGGCAAGAGACCCAGTACTTC
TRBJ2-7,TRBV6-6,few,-,CASSYSKGPGVYEQYF,TGTGCCAGCAGTTACTCGAAGGGACCAGGGGTATACGAGCAGTACTTC
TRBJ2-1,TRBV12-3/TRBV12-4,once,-,CASSPDGLSYNEQFF,TGTGCCAGCAGTCCGGACGGTCTCTCCTACAATGAGCAGTTCTTC
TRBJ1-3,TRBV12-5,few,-,CASGLAPEGGNTIYF,TGTGCTAGTGGTTTGGCCCCAGAAGGTGGAAACACCATATATTTT
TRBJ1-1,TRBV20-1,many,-,CSARDMGVAYAFF,TGCAGTGCTAGAGATATGGGGGTAGCGTACGCTTTCTTT
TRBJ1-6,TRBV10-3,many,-,CAISSDSNSSPLHF,TGTGCCATCAGTTCGGACAGTAACAGCTCACCCCTCCACTTT
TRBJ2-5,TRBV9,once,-,CASSVSASELETQYF,TGTGCCAGCAGCGTATCGGCTAGCGAATTAGAGACCCAGTACTTC
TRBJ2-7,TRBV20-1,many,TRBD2,CSASRLAGWDEQYF,TGCAGTGCTTCTAGACTAGCGGGATGGGACGAGCAGTACTTC
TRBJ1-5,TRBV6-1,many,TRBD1,CASTRPGGRIQPQHF,TGTGCCAGCACCCGGCCAGGGGGGAGGATTCAGCCCCAGCATTTT
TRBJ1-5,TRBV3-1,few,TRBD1,CASSQGGDSIQPQHF,TGTGCCAGCAGCCAAGGGGGGGACAGCATACAGCCCCAGCATTTT
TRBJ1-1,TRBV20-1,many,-,CSAKTANTEAFF,TGCAGTGCAAAGACAGCTAACACTGAAGCTTTCTTT
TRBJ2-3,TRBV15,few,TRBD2,CATSRDSGGAVTDTQYF,TGTGCCACCAGCAGAGATAGCGGGGGGGCCGTAACAGATACGCAGTATTTT
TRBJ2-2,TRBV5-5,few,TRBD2,CASSLVDAGGDGELFF,TGTGCCAGCAGCTTGGTCGACGCGGGAGGCGACGGGGAGCTGTTTTTT
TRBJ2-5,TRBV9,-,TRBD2,CASDSSGATGIQETQYF,TGTGCCAGCGATTCTAGCGGGGCTACGGGAATACAAGAGACCCAGTACTTC
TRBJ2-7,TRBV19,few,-,CAIPYGPSSYEQYF,TGTGCCATACCTTACGGACCAAGCTCCTACGAGCAGTACTTC
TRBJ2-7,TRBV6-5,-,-,CASSSFQGGEQYF,TGTGCCAGCAGTTCCTTCCAGGGTGGCGAGCAGTACTTC
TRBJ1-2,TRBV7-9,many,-,CASSLEEDHYGYTF,TGTGCCAGCAGCTTAGAGGAAGATCACTATGGCTACACCTTC
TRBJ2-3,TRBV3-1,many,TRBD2,CASSPQAGGSTDTQYF,TGTGCCAGCAGCCCCCAAGCGGGAGGAAGTACAGATACGCAGTATTTT
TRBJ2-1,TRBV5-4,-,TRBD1,CASSPGQGIRNEQFF,TGTGCCAGCAGCCCCGGACAGGGGATTCGCAATGAGCAGTTCTTC
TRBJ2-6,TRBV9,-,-,CASSEGPPGGANVLTF,TGTGCCAGCAGCGAGGGGCCCCCGGGGGGGGCCAACGTCCTGACTTTC
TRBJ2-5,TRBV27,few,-,CASSPLSGGWENGQETQYF,TGTGCCAGCAGCCCCCTAAGTGGTGGATGGGAGAACGGGCAAGAGACCCAGTACTTC
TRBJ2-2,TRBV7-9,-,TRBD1,CASSFLQGFTGELFF,TGTGCCAGCAGCTTTCTACAGGGGTTCACCGGGGAGCTGTTTTTT
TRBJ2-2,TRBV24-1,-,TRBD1,CATSEKGQGASAGELFF,TGTGCCACCAGTGAGAAAGGACAGGGGGCTTCGGCCGGGGAGCTGTTTTTT
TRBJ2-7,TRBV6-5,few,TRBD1,CASRTGSSYEQYF,TGTGCCAGCAGGACAGGGAGCTCCTACGAGCAGTACTTC
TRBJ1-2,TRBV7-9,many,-,CASSLGVEGYTF,TGTGCCAGCAGCTTAGGAGTAGAGGGCTACACCTTC
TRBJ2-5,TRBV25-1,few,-,CASSEIRTEGAQYF,TGTGCCAGCAGTGAGATCCGGACGGAGGGGGCCCAGTACTTC
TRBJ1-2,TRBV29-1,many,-,CSVLDNYGYTF,TGCAGCGTTCTGGATAACTATGGCTACACCTTC
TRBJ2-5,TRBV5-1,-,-,CASSLAKMQETQYF,TGCGCCAGCAGCTTGGCGAAGATGCAAGAGACCCAGTACTTC
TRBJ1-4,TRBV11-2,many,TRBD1,CASSHRDRDDEKLFF,TGTGCCAGCAGCCACCGGGACAGGGATGATGAAAAACTGTTTTTT
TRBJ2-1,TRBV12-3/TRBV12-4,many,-,CASSFGQGSYNEQFF,TGTGCCAGCAGTTTCGGTCAGGGCTCCTACAATGAGCAGTTCTTC
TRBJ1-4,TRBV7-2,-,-,CASSLGLGGTRAEKLFF,TGTGCCAGCAGCTTAGGGCTTGGTGGAACAAGGGCGGAAAAACTGTTTTTT
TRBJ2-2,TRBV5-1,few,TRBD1,CASSKTGGVTGELFF,TGCGCCAGCAGCAAGACAGGGGGCGTCACCGGGGAGCTGTTTTTT
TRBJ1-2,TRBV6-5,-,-,CASSYSIGTGYTF,TGTGCCAGCAGTTACTCGATCGGGACTGGCTACACCTTC
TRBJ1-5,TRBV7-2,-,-,CASSPQVSNQPQHF,TGTGCCAGCAGCCCTCAGGTTAGCAATCAGCCCCAGCATTTT
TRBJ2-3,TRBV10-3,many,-,CAISEPEHSTDTQYF,TGTGCCATCAGTGAGCCCGAACATAGCACAGATACGCAGTATTTT
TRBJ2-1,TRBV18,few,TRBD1,CASSPRQGVDNEQFF,TGTGCCAGCTCACCTCGACAGGGAGTTGACAATGAGCAGTTCTTC
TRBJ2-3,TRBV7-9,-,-,CANSPRDRPPQHTQYF,TGTGCCAACAGCCCACGTGACAGGCCCCCACAGCATACGCAGTATTTT
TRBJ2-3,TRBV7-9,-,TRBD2,CASNSSRLLADRTDTQYF,TGTGCCAGCAACTCAAGTCGGCTACTAGCGGACCGCACAGATACGCAGTATTTT
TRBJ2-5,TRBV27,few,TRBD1,CASSKDRSPRWTQYF,TGTGCCAGCAGCAAGGACAGGAGCCCTCGTTGGACCCAGTACTTC
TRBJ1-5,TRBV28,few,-,CASSLGGLTSHQPQHF,TGTGCCAGCAGTTTAGGGGGCCTTACTAGCCATCAGCCCCAGCATTTT
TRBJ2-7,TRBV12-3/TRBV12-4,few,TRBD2,CASSSREGEQYF,TGTGCCAGCAGTTCCAGGGAGGGCGAGCAGTACTTC
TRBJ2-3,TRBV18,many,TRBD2,CASSPRAGAGTDTQYF,TGTGCCAGCTCACCAAGAGCGGGGGCGGGCACAGATACGCAGTATTTT
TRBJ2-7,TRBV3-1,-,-,CASSQEQGSYEQYF,TGTGCCAGCAGCCAAGAGCAGGGTTCCTACGAGCAGTACTTC
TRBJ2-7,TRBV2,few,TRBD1,CASSEAGQGDYEQYF,TGTGCCAGCAGTGAAGCGGGACAGGGGGACTACGAGCAGTACTTC
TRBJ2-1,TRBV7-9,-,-,CASSTVGEQFF,TGTGCCAGCAGCACAGTCGGGGAGCAGTTCTTC
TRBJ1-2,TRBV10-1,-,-,CASSPDLPYGYTF,TGCGCCAGCAGTCCTGACTTACCCTATGGCTACACCTTC
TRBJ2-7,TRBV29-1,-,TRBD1,CSVDGTGNEQYF,TGCAGCGTTGACGGGACAGGGAACGAGCAGTACTTC
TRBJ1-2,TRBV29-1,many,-,CSVPGAGHYGYTF,TGCAGCGTCCCGGGGGCAGGACACTATGGCTACACCTTC
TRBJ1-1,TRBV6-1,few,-,CASSSEPSGTEAFF,TGTGCCAGCAGTTCAGAGCCCAGTGGCACTGAAGCTTTCTTT
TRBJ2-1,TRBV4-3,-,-,CASSQGRGHNEQFF,TGCGCCAGCAGCCAAGGCCGGGGCCACAATGAGCAGTTCTTC
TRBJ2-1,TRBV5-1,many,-,CASSLAASLYNEQFF,TGCGCCAGCAGCTTGGCGGCCAGCCTCTACAATGAGCAGTTCTTC
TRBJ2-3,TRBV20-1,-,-,CSASRPTTDTQYF,TGCAGTGCTAGTAGGCCGACAACAGATACGCAGTATTTT
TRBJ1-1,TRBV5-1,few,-,CASSFARSTEAFF,TGCGCCAGCAGCTTTGCCCGATCTACCGAAGCTTTCTTT
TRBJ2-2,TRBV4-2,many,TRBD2,CASSLREPNTGELFF,TGTGCCAGCAGCTTGCGGGAGCCGAACACCGGGGAGCTGTTTTTT